The 23 T cell receptor beta chains below come from one sample, sequenced in a study of blood T cell repertoires in COVID-19. The method was immunoSEQ multiplex PCR; TCRdb's version includes in-frame clones alone and lacks a portion of them. Among 150,000 to 200,000 clones, about 80% were seen once, and the ten largest hold 13% to 15%. The sequenced sample consisted of PBMCs or T cells enriched from blood (not recorded which). These receptors were taken from a man between 60 and 75 years old who had been exposed to COVID-19.

This clone was counted only a few times. The rearrangement links TRBV7-8 to TRBJ1-1; perhaps TRBD1 as D (5 bases). V dropped 1 base and J dropped 8 bases, with 8 bases sitting between them. The CDR3 runs 12 residues. Germline values: CDR1 SGHVS, CDR2 FQNEAQ. The chain's CDR3 is CASSLDRGEAFF. In DNA form, the CDR3 reads TGTGCCAGCAGCTTAGATCGGGGGGAAGCTTTCTTT.

This clone was seen just once. The J gene is TRBJ1-2, the V gene TRBV6-5, with no clear D. The V end lost 0 bases, the J end lost 3 bases, and 5 bases lay between the germline ends. From germline, CDR1 is MNHEY and CDR2 SVGAGI. CDR3 length equals 13 residues. The CDR3 region has the DNA TGTGCCAGCAGTTACTCTCGGGACTATGGCTACACCTTC. It encodes CASSYSRDYGYTF.

The V and J genes are TRBV12-3 or TRBV12-4 and TRBJ2-7, with D possibly TRBD1 on 6 matching bases. This CDR3 comprises 13 residues. Trimming cost V 4 bases and J 0 bases, with 7 bases left between them. Here the CDR3 reads CASSSRGSYEQYF. The CDR3 DNA reads TGTGCCAGCAGTTCCAGGGGCTCCTACGAGCAGTACTTC.

The gene calls are TRBV28 and TRBJ2-7; no reliable D call. Germline lookup yields CDR1 MDHEN and CDR2 SYDVKM. The CDR3 is 14 residues long. V was shortened by 4 bases and J by 3 bases, with 13 bases between the two germline ends. The CDR3 region is CASSYYPRYYEQYF. Here the CDR3 DNA reads TGTGCCAGCAGTTATTACCCACGCTACTACGAGCAGTACTTC.

V is TRBV3-1 (or the pseudogene TRBV3-2) and J is TRBJ1-3, with D maybe TRBD1 (6 bases). Between the trimmed V and J ends, which lost 11 bases and 2 bases, there was a span of 19 bases. Germline V lookup: CDR1 LGHDT, CDR2 YNNKEL (reference sequence). This CDR3 is built from 15 residues. Written as DNA, the CDR3 is TGTGCCGGATCTAGGGGGTCAGGGGCTGGAAACACCATATATTTT. Translation: CAGSRGSGAGNTIYF.

The V and J genes are TRBV5-4 and TRBJ1-1; 7 nucleotides agree with TRBD1. Germline-derived CDR1 and CDR2 are SGHNT and YYREEE (reference sequence). The V segment lost 0 bases and the J segment 4 bases; nucleotides outside the gene matches: 3. The CDR3 extends over 14 amino acids. The CDR3 loop is CASSLEGASTEAFF. The CDR3 DNA is TGTGCCAGCAGCTTGGAGGGGGCGAGCACTGAAGCTTTCTTT.

The V gene is TRBV18, the J gene TRBJ2-3; 10 positions agree with TRBD2. The germline CDR1 and CDR2 sequences are KGHSH and LQKENI. V dropped 6 bases and J dropped 5; count of bases not matched to a gene: 5. This CDR3 region has 14 residues. The CDR3 protein is CASSSGLAEDTQYF. CDR3 DNA: TGTGCCAGCTCGTCAGGACTAGCGGAAGATACGCAGTATTTT. The full variable domain, rest sourced from reference TRBV18 and TRBJ2-3, is NAGVMQNPRHLVRRRGQEARLRCSPMKGHSHVYWYRQLPEEGLKFMVYLQKENIIDESGMPKERFSAEFPKEGPSILRIQQVVRGDSAAYFCASSSGLAEDTQYFGPGTRLTVL.

This clone appeared many times. The chain uses TRBV3-1 (or the pseudogene TRBV3-2) and TRBJ1-1; 10 bases line up with TRBD1. Germline V lookup: CDR1 LGHDT, CDR2 YNNKEL (reference sequence). Trimming took 5 bases from V and 0 from J; bases not matched to a gene: 6. The CDR3 covers 16 residues. DNA for the CDR3: TGTGCCAGCAGCTCACGACAGGGGGCCATGAACACTGAAGCTTTCTTT. It codes for CASSSRQGAMNTEAFF.

This clone appeared a single time. The chain is built from TRBV30 and TRBJ2-7, with 7 nucleotides matching TRBD2. Germline-derived CDR1 and CDR2 are GTSNPN and SVGIG (reference sequence). With 3 bases clipped from V and 9 bases from J, the junction kept 5 bases outside the gene matches. The CDR3 has 11 amino acids. The CDR3: CAWRRGEGQYF. CDR3 DNA sequence: TGTGCCTGGAGGAGAGGGGAGGGGCAGTACTTC.

This clone has a single count. In DNA form, the CDR3 reads TGTGCCAGCAGCCCGGGACTAGCGGGCCAAGAGACCCAGTACTTC. Amino acid sequence: CASSPGLAGQETQYF. V usage is TRBV4-2 and J usage is TRBJ2-5; 12 nucleotides line up with TRBD2. The CDR3 length is 15 residues. Trimming at V came to 4 bases and at J to 1 base, leaving 1 base not matched to a gene. Per germline, CDR1 LGHNA and CDR2 YNFKEQ.

The chain links TRBV11-3 to TRBJ2-7, with D tentatively TRBD1 (6 bases). V was clipped by 6 bases and J by 6 bases, with 24 bases between them. The CDR3 totals 16 residues. Germline V lookup: CDR1 SGHNT, CDR2 YENEEA. The CDR3 bases are TGTGCCAGCAGTTCAAGTAATCAGGGGCGGTGGGGCGAGCAGTACTTC. Protein: CASSSSNQGRWGEQYF.

The chain is built from TRBV21-1 and TRBJ1-6; the table's D call, TRBD1, has no DNA check behind it. TRBV21-1 is flagged as a pseudogene. The CDR3 spans 15 residues. CDR3 sequence reads: CASNRGLGYNSPLHF. The CDR3 bases are TGTGCCAGCAATAGGGGTTTGGGGTATAATTCACCCCTCCACTTT.

This chain links TRBV27 with TRBJ1-3; 7 bases map to TRBD1. CDR3 length: 15 residues. Germline CDR1 reads MNHEY; CDR2 reads SMNVEV (reference sequence). V shed 3 bases, J shed 3 bases, and the junction held 5 bases outside the gene matches. The CDR3 is CASSLTGLSGNTIYF. The CDR3 DNA follows: TGTGCCAGCAGTTTGACAGGGTTGAGTGGAAACACCATATATTTT.

The chain carries TRBV7-2 and TRBJ2-3; D unresolved. This CDR3 spans 11 amino acids. The ends were cut back, 0 bases at V and 9 bases at J, with 4 bases in the middle. Looked up from germline, CDR1 is SGHTA and CDR2 is FQGNSA. CDR3 nucleotide sequence: TGTGCCAGCAGCTTAGCACAAACGCAGTATTTT. Its translation: CASSLAQTQYF.

The V call is TRBV5-1, the J call TRBJ2-5, with no clear D. CDR1 and CDR2 (germline): SGHRS, YFSETQ. Deletions cut 0 bases from V and 4 bases from J, with 10 bases between. CDR3 length equals 14 residues. CDR3 bases: TGCGCCAGCAGCTTGGGGTTGGCTAGAGAGACCCAGTACTTC. It is translated as CASSLGLARETQYF.

The CDR3 spells CASSPRGVQYEQYF. CDR3 nucleotide sequence: TGTGCCAGTAGTCCCCGGGGGGTTCAGTACGAGCAGTACTTC. The rearrangement links TRBV19 to TRBJ2-7; TRBD2 agrees at 7 bases. V dropped 5 bases and J dropped 4; count of bases not matched to a gene: 8. Germline CDR1 reads LNHDA; CDR2 reads SQIVND (reference sequence). The CDR3 consists of 14 residues.

This CDR3 reads CASSPGLAGTDTQYF. In DNA form, the CDR3 reads TGTGCCAGCAGTCCGGGACTAGCGGGCACAGATACGCAGTATTTT. The V gene is TRBV27, the J gene TRBJ2-3; 11 bases agree with TRBD2. Germline lookup yields CDR1 MNHEY and CDR2 SMNVEV (reference sequence). Trimming took 5 bases from V and 1 from J; bases not matched to a gene: 2. CDR3 length equals 15 residues.

V is TRBV19 and J is TRBJ2-1, with 8 bases aligning to TRBD1. V shed 3 bases and J 2 bases; nucleotides not matched to a gene: 3. CDR3 length equals 15 residues. Germline V lookup: CDR1 LNHDA, CDR2 SQIVND (reference sequence). CDR3 sequence: CASSMDRAAYNEQFF. DNA for the CDR3: TGTGCCAGTAGTATGGACAGGGCAGCCTACAATGAGCAGTTCTTC.

CDR3 in amino acids: CATHDGGASYEQYF. Here the CDR3 DNA reads TGTGCCACCCACGACGGAGGGGCATCCTACGAGCAGTACTTC. The V and J genes are TRBV10-3 and TRBJ2-7; D is perhaps TRBD2 (6 bases). The CDR3 loop spans 14 amino acids. CDR1 is ENHRY, CDR2 SYGVKD, per germline. The V end was cut by 10 bases, the J end by 1 base, with 17 bases between.

V gene TRBV5-1 combines with J gene TRBJ2-3; 8 positions match TRBD2. The CDR3 is 16 amino acids. V trimming: 4 bases; J trimming: 0 bases; junction bases outside the gene matches: 7. Germline V gives CDR1 SGHRS, CDR2 YFSETQ. CDR3 DNA: TGCGCCAGCAGCCGGGGCGGGAGGCTCAGCACAGATACGCAGTATTTT. Amino acids: CASSRGGRLSTDTQYF.

J is TRBJ1-2 and V is TRBV15; no clear D. V gave up 4 bases and J gave up 2 bases, with 11 bases separating them. Looked up from germline, CDR1 is LNHNV and CDR2 is YYDKDF (reference sequence). This CDR3 spans 14 amino acids. CDR3 nucleotides: TGTGCCACCAGCACCCCAGGATTAAACTATGGCTACACCTTC. Amino acids: CATSTPGLNYGYTF.

This clone was counted once. The genes are TRBV11-2 and TRBJ1-3, with D perhaps TRBD1 (6 bases). Per germline, CDR1 SGHAT and CDR2 FQNNGV. Trimming stripped 5 bases from V and 2 bases from J, with 16 bases between. The CDR3 covers 16 residues. Written as DNA, the CDR3 is TGTGCCAGCAGCCGCCTCCCGGGGGGCACTGGAAACACCATATATTTT. It encodes CASSRLPGGTGNTIYF.

The chain links TRBV7-6 to TRBJ2-7, with 10 bases lining up with TRBD1. The trim removed 5 bases at V and 5 bases at J, leaving 6 bases unmatched. This CDR3 contains 14 residues. The germline V gene has CDR1 SGHVS and CDR2 FNYEAQ. CDR3 DNA: TGTGCCAGCAGCGCGGGACAGGGGTTTGACGAGCAGTACTTC. Translated: CASSAGQGFDEQYF.